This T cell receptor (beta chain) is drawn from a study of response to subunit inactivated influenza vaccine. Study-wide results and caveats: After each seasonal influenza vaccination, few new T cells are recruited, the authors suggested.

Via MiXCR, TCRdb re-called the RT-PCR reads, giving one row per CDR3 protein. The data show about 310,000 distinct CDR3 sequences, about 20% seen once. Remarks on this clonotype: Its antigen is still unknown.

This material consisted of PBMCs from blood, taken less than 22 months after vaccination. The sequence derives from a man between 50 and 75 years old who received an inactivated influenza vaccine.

The CDR3 here is CASSLSGTGNTIYF. CDR3 bases: TGTGCCAGCAGCTTATCAGGGACTGGAAACACCATATATTTT. This rearrangement joins TRBV7-8 to TRBJ1-3, with D possibly being TRBD1 (5 bases). CDR3 length: 14 amino acids. The germline V gene encodes CDR1 SGHVS and CDR2 FQNEAQ. V lost 2 bases, J lost 2 bases, and 7 bases lay in between.